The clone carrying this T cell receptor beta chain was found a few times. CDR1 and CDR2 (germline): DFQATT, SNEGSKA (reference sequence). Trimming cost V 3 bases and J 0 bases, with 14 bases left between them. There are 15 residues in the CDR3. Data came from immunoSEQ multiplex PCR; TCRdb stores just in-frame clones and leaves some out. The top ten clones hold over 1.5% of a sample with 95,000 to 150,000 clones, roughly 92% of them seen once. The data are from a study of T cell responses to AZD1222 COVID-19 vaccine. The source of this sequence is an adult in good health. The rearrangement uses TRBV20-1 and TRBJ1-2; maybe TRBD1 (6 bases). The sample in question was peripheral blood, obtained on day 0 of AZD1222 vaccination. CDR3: CSASGQTGSNYGYTF. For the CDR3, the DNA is TGCAGTGCTAGTGGGCAAACAGGGTCTAACTATGGCTACACCTTC.